Following are 27 T cell receptor beta chains from one sample sequenced in a study of shared clonotypes between healthy human individuals. Repertoires were generated with immunoSEQ multiplex PCR, while TCRdb's copy carries only in-frame clones and drops some. The data hold about 2 million clones, with 85% to 95% observed a single time. Sequenced material: naive CD4+ T cells sorted from blood. This sample's subset: CD45RA+ positively selected. The receptors originated from a man between 18 and 35 years old in good health.

The chain links TRBV27 to TRBJ1-6; weak D call: TRBD1 (5 bases). The CDR3 totals 18 residues. The germline gives CDR1 MNHEY, CDR2 SMNVEV (reference sequence). Trimming removed 4 bases at V and 2 bases at J, with 18 bases between. The CDR3 loop reads CASSSSYQGGPYNSPLHF. The CDR3 DNA reads as TGTGCCAGCAGTTCCTCCTATCAGGGTGGACCCTATAATTCACCCCTCCACTTT.

The rearrangement links TRBV6-1 to TRBJ2-3, with D hard to call. The germline V and J ends were trimmed by 3 bases and 8 bases, with 15 bases remaining between them. CDR3 length: 14 amino acids. CDR1 and CDR2 (germline): MNHNS, SASEGT. CDR3 region: CASSESKAPGTQYF. CDR3 in DNA: TGTGCCAGCAGTGAGTCCAAGGCACCTGGTACGCAGTATTTT.

The rearrangement joins TRBV7-2 to TRBJ2-1; D call uncertain. Germline assignment: CDR1 SGHTA and CDR2 FQGNSA. The CDR3 totals 13 residues. V was cut by 8 bases and J by 2 bases, with 10 bases left in between. CDR3 in amino acids: CASHQVPYNEQFF. CDR3 nucleotide sequence: TGTGCCAGCCACCAGGTACCCTACAATGAGCAGTTCTTC.

The chain combines TRBV6-5 with TRBJ2-7; 7 bases are shared with TRBD1. Germline CDR1 is MNHEY and CDR2 is SVGAGI. The trim removed 6 bases at V and 3 bases at J, leaving 8 bases unmatched. The CDR3 contains 14 residues. The CDR3 spells CASSYGQANYEQYF. DNA for the CDR3: TGTGCCAGCAGCTATGGACAGGCTAACTACGAGCAGTACTTC.

The chain couples TRBV18 to TRBJ2-7; D gene unclear. The CDR3 runs 15 residues. Trimming removed 0 bases from V and 1 base from J, with 10 bases in between. Germline V CDR1 and CDR2: KGHSH, LQKENI. As DNA, the CDR3 is TGTGCCAGCTCACCACCAGGGATAGGGTCCTACGAGCAGTACTTC. The encoded protein is CASSPPGIGSYEQYF.

The CDR3 protein is CSVSTVGGGGNYGYTF. The CDR3 DNA is TGCAGCGTCAGCACCGTTGGGGGAGGAGGTAACTATGGCTACACCTTC. This chain links TRBV29-1 with TRBJ1-2, with D possibly being TRBD1 (5 bases). The germline gives CDR1 SQVTM, CDR2 ANQGSEA. Deletions cut 6 bases from V and 1 base from J, with 21 bases between. The CDR3 has 16 amino acids. Full variable domain (remainder filled in from reference TRBV29-1 and TRBJ1-2): SAVISQKPSRDICQRGTSLTIQCQVDSQVTMMFWYRQQPGQSLTLIATANQGSEATYESGFVIDKFPISRPNLTFSTLTVSNMSPEDSSIYLCSVSTVGGGGNYGYTFGSGTRLTVV.

As for this clone: This CDR3 is also generated by other DNA sequences in the sample. The rearrangement uses TRBV2 and TRBJ1-2; the D is unclear. The ends were cut back, 1 base at V and 8 bases at J, with 5 bases in the middle. The CDR3 spans 11 residues. Germline V lookup: CDR1 SNHLY, CDR2 FYNNEI. CDR3 in amino acids: CASSEGVGYTF. The CDR3, as DNA: TGTGCCAGCAGTGAAGGGGTAGGCTACACCTTC. The variable domain in full, with the rest retrieved from reference TRBV2 and TRBJ1-2, is EPEVTQTPSHQVTQMGQEVILRCVPISNHLYFYWYRQILGQKVEFLVSFYNNEISEKSEIFDDQFSVERPDGSNFTLKIRSTKLEDSAMYFCASSEGVGYTFGSGTRLTVV.

The chain links TRBV5-1 to TRBJ2-7, with D tentatively TRBD1 (6 bases). In germline, CDR1 is SGHRS, CDR2 YFSETQ. V was trimmed by 0 bases and J by 5 bases, leaving 12 bases between them. The CDR3 contains 14 residues. DNA of the CDR3: TGCGCCAGCAGCTTGGTACAGGGTGTCCACGAGCAGTACTTC. It yields the protein CASSLVQGVHEQYF.

The V call is TRBV30, the J call TRBJ2-7; 7 bases are shared with TRBD2. The length of the CDR3 is 14 residues. With V trimmed by 3 bases and J by 2 bases, 7 bases remained unmatched. In germline, CDR1 is GTSNPN, CDR2 SVGIG (reference sequence). Written as DNA, the CDR3 is TGTGCCTGGAGCGGCGGGAGCGGGGCCTACGAGCAGTACTTC. Encoded protein: CAWSGGSGAYEQYF.

This sequence joins TRBV5-4 and TRBJ2-1; no firm D call. The V end lost 0 bases, the J end lost 3 bases, and 7 bases lay between the germline ends. Germline CDR1 and CDR2: SGHNT and YYREEE (reference sequence). This CDR3 has 14 residues. CDR3 sequence: CASSLGASYNEQFF. The CDR3 DNA reads TGTGCCAGCAGCTTGGGGGCCAGCTACAATGAGCAGTTCTTC.

Written as DNA, the CDR3 is TGTGCCAGCAGTCCGGACAGTGCTACAGATACGCAGTATTTT. Its protein is CASSPDSATDTQYF. V usage is TRBV2 and J usage is TRBJ2-3; D is perhaps TRBD1 (6 bases). This CDR3 comprises 14 residues. Germline values: CDR1 SNHLY, CDR2 FYNNEI. V lost 5 bases and J 3 bases, leaving 12 bases between the germline ends.

J is TRBJ1-6 and V is TRBV30; no clear D gene. The CDR3 is made up of 11 amino acids. V was trimmed by 1 base and J by 17 bases, leaving 12 bases between them. Germline loops: CDR1 GTSNPN, CDR2 SVGIG (reference sequence). The CDR3, as DNA: TGTGCCTGGAGTGGGGGAAAGGGAATCCACTTT. Translation: CAWSGGKGIHF. The full variable domain, its missing parts supplied by reference TRBV30 and TRBJ1-6, is SQTIHQWPATLVQPVGSPLSLECTVEGTSNPNLYWYRQAAGRGLQLLFYSVGIGQISSEVPQNLSASRPQDRQFILSSKKLLLSDSGFYLCAWSGGKGIHFGNGTRLTVT.

The gene calls are TRBV11-2 and TRBJ1-3; 7 bases fit TRBD1. The CDR3 consists of 16 residues. Germline V gives CDR1 SGHAT, CDR2 FQNNGV. The V segment lost 4 bases and the J segment 1 base; nucleotides outside the gene matches: 7. CDR3 DNA sequence: TGTGCCAGCAGCTCCCGGGACAGAGCTTCTGGAAACACCATATATTTT. Translation gives CASSSRDRASGNTIYF.

This sequence joins TRBV30 and TRBJ1-4, with D possibly being TRBD1 (6 bases). Germline V gene sequence: CDR1 GTSNPN, CDR2 SVGIG (reference sequence). The germline V and J ends were trimmed by 2 bases and 4 bases, with 14 bases remaining between them. The CDR3 length is 15 residues. In DNA form, the CDR3 reads TGTGCCTGGAGTCCCGAAAGGGGGGTTAATGAAAAACTGTTTTTT. Encoded protein: CAWSPERGVNEKLFF.

This chain links TRBV5-1 with TRBJ2-1, with 7 bases lining up with TRBD2. Per the germline V gene, CDR1 is SGHRS and CDR2 is YFSETQ. The CDR3 consists of 14 residues. Trimming cost V 6 bases and J 5 bases; bases outside gene matches: 8. In DNA form, the CDR3 reads TGCGCCAGCACAAGCGGGGCCCCCCACAATGAGCAGTTCTTC. It codes for CASTSGAPHNEQFF. The full variable domain, with the rest looked up from reference TRBV5-1 and TRBJ2-1, is KAGVTQTPRYLIKTRGQQVTLSCSPISGHRSVSWYQQTPGQGLQFLFEYFSETQRNKGNFPGRFSGRQFSNSRSEMNVSTLELGDSALYLCASTSGAPHNEQFFGPGTRLTVL.

The V call is TRBV11-3, the J call TRBJ2-5; no firm D call. Germline V CDR1 and CDR2: SGHNT, YENEEA. Between the trimmed V and J ends, which lost 5 bases and 2 bases, there was a span of 9 bases. The CDR3 covers 13 residues. CDR3 sequence: CASSRSEQETQYF. The CDR3 DNA reads as TGTGCCAGCAGCCGGTCGGAACAAGAGACCCAGTACTTC.

The chain combines TRBV27 with TRBJ2-7; the match to TRBD2 covers 9 bases. The junction had 8 bases not matched to a gene; V was cut back by 2 bases and J by 0 bases. CDR3 size: 17 residues. Per the germline V gene, CDR1 is MNHEY and CDR2 is SMNVEV (reference sequence). DNA for the CDR3: TGTGCCAGCAGTTTAAGGGTAGCGGGAGTGTCCTCCTACGAGCAGTACTTC. Residues: CASSLRVAGVSSYEQYF.

The rearrangement links TRBV7-2 to TRBJ2-7, with no clear D. The V and J ends lost 4 bases and 1 base respectively, with 11 bases between them. Looked up from germline, CDR1 is SGHTA and CDR2 is FQGNSA. The CDR3 consists of 14 residues. DNA for the CDR3: TGTGCCAGCAGCTCCCCCGGACGGTCCTACGAGCAGTACTTC. The encoded protein is CASSSPGRSYEQYF.

As concerns this clone: The identical CDR3 is also encoded by other nucleotide sequences in the sample. The chain is built from TRBV6-1 and TRBJ2-2; D is unresolved. This CDR3 has 14 amino acids. Germline V gives CDR1 MNHNS, CDR2 SASEGT. The ends were cut back, 7 bases at V and 0 bases at J, with 9 bases in the middle. In DNA, the CDR3 is TGTGCCAGCAATAGAGGCCCGAACACCGGGGAGCTGTTTTTT. Protein: CASNRGPNTGELFF.

The J gene is TRBJ2-2, the V gene TRBV29-1, with 12 positions matching TRBD2. The CDR3 consists of 16 residues. The V segment lost 5 bases and the J segment 1 base; nucleotides outside the gene matches: 5. Germline CDR1 reads SQVTM; CDR2 reads ANQGSEA. The CDR3 protein is CSVSRTSGVNTGELFF. The CDR3 DNA reads TGCAGCGTTTCCCGGACTAGCGGGGTGAACACCGGGGAGCTGTTTTTT.

V gene TRBV25-1 combines with J gene TRBJ2-4, with a tentative D call TRBD1 (5 bases). V lost 2 bases and J 0 bases, leaving 14 bases between the germline ends. The CDR3 extends over 17 amino acids. Germline lookup yields CDR1 MGHDK and CDR2 SYGVNS. CDR3: CASSETGFLGAKNIQYF. DNA of the CDR3: TGTGCCAGCAGTGAAACAGGATTCCTTGGAGCCAAAAACATTCAGTACTTC.

The chain has TRBV11-3 and TRBJ2-5, with D possibly matching TRBD2 (6 bases). The CDR3 totals 17 residues. Trimming cost V 1 base and J 1 base, with 16 bases left between them. Germline V CDR1 and CDR2: SGHNT, YENEEA. CDR3 in DNA: TGTGCCAGCAGCTTAGCGGTGGGGGGTGGTGGCCAAGAGACCCAGTACTTC. This translates into CASSLAVGGGGQETQYF.

The chain couples TRBV29-1 to TRBJ2-3; 7 bases agree with TRBD1. Germline V gene sequence: CDR1 SQVTM, CDR2 ANQGSEA. This CDR3 is 14 amino acids long. The trim removed 6 bases at V and 2 bases at J, leaving 8 bases unmatched. The CDR3 nucleotides read TGCAGCGTGACCGGGACAGTTCACACAGATACGCAGTATTTT. Protein: CSVTGTVHTDTQYF.

This clone was picked up one time. The chain couples TRBV5-1 to TRBJ2-3, with 8 bases matching TRBD1. Per the germline V gene, CDR1 is SGHRS and CDR2 is YFSETQ. The CDR3 contains 15 residues. V lost 1 base, J lost 5 bases, and 6 bases stayed unmatched. CDR3 DNA sequence: TGCGCCAGCAGCTTGATTGGACAGGGAAGAGATACGCAGTATTTT. The encoded protein is CASSLIGQGRDTQYF.

The sample holds one count of this clone. The rearrangement links TRBV28 to TRBJ2-7, with a possible D match to TRBD2 (6 bases). CDR3 length equals 12 residues. CDR1 and CDR2 from the germline V gene are MDHEN and SYDVKM. Trimming stripped 7 bases from V and 3 bases from J, with 10 bases between. CDR3 protein: CASTRGSYEQYF. The CDR3 DNA sequence: TGTGCCAGCACTCGGGGGAGCTACGAGCAGTACTTC.

The V call is TRBV7-2, the J call TRBJ1-4; 7 bases agree with TRBD1. Germline CDR1 SGHTA, CDR2 FQGNSA. The CDR3 length is 15 residues. The V and J ends lost 3 bases and 5 bases, in that order; junction bases with no gene match: 6. The CDR3 coding sequence is TGTGCCAGCAGCTTCTCCGGGACAGTCAATGAAAAACTGTTTTTT. It translates to CASSFSGTVNEKLFF. Full variable domain (remainder filled in from reference TRBV7-2 and TRBJ1-4): GAGVSQSPSNKVTEKGKDVELRCDPISGHTALYWYRQSLGQGLEFLIYFQGNSAPDKSGLPSDRFSAERTGGSVSTLTIQRTQQEDSAVYLCASSFSGTVNEKLFFGSGTQLSVL.

The V call is TRBV6-1, the J call TRBJ2-7; 13 bases match TRBD2. With V trimmed by 5 bases and J by 5 bases, 6 bases remained unmatched. This CDR3 has 15 amino acids. CDR1 MNHNS and CDR2 SASEGT come from the germline V gene. The CDR3 spells CASSTGTSGTDEQYF. In DNA form, the CDR3 reads TGTGCCAGCAGTACCGGGACTAGCGGGACAGACGAGCAGTACTTC.